This T cell receptor beta chain emerged from a study of OX40 agonist ivuxolimab in advanced cancers. Study-wide context: Patients were given ivuxolimab, an antibody that agonizes OX40 (CD134). Allowance was made for prior anti-PD-1, anti-PD-L1 or anti-CTLA-4 therapy, and approximately 40% had some.

The method was immunoSEQ multiplex PCR; TCRdb's version includes in-frame clones alone and lacks a portion of them. Of some 70,000 clones listed, 84% are singletons. CDR1 is SGHTA and CDR2 is FQGNSA in the germline V gene. The CDR3 loop spans 16 amino acids. With 5 bases removed from V and 2 bases from J, the gap between germline ends came to 19 bases. The sample here was CD4+ or CD8+ T cells sorted from blood, taken in a trial of the OX40 agonist ivuxolimab. The genes are TRBV7-2 and TRBJ2-7, with D possibly matching TRBD1 (5 bases). This receptor was obtained from an adult with an advanced solid tumor such as melanoma, head and neck, liver or kidney cancer. CDR3 loop: CASSPRAQGLTYEQYF. DNA for the CDR3: TGTGCCAGCAGCCCCCGAGCCCAGGGTCTTACCTACGAGCAGTACTTC.